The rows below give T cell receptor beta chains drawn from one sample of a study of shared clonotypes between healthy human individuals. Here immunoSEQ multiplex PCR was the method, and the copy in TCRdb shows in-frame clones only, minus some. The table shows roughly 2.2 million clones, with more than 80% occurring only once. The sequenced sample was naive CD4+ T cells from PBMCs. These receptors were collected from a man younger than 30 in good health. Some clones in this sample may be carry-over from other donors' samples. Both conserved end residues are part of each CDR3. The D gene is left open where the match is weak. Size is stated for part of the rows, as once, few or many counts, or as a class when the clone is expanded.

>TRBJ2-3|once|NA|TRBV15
TGTGCCACCAGCAGAGATCTCGGTAGGGGGAGCACAGATACGCAGTATTTT
CATSRDLGRGSTDTQYF
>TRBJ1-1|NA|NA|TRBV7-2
TGTGCCAGCAGCTTATTGAGGGGATTGAACACTGAAGCTTTCTTT
CASSLLRGLNTEAFF
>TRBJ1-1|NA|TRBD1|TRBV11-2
TGTGCCAGCAGCGAACGGACAGGGGGCAGAAGTCCTACTGAAGCTTTCTTT
CASSERTGGRSPTEAFF
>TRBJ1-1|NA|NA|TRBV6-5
TGTGCCAGCAGTCAGGGACGGGCTGCGGGAACTGAAGCTTTCTTT
CASSQGRAAGTEAFF
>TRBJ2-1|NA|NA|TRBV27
TGTGCCAGCAGTTTAAGAGGTGCAGCCAGCAGCTCCTACAATGAGCAGTTCTTC
CASSLRGAASSSYNEQFF
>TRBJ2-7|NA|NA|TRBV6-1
TGTGCCAGCAGCCACCCCGGGGCCTACGAGCAGTACTTC
CASSHPGAYEQYF
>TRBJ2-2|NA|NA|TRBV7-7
TGTGCCAGCTCCATCGGTCACACCGGGGAGCTGTTTTTT
CASSIGHTGELFF
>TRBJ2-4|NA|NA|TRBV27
TGTGCCAGCAGTTCCCCCGCCCAGGGAACCAAAAACATTCAGTACTTC
CASSSPAQGTKNIQYF
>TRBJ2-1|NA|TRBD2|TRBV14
TGTGCCAGCAGCCAGATTAGCGGGGCCTACTACAATGAGCAGTTCTTC
CASSQISGAYYNEQFF
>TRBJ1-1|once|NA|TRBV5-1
TGCGCCAGCAGCGATACTACGGGAGTCGGTGAAGCTTTCTTT
CASSDTTGVGEAFF
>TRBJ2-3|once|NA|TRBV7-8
TGTGCCAGCAGCTCTCCCCCGGGTACGCAGTATTTT
CASSSPPGTQYF
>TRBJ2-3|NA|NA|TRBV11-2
TGTGCCAGCAGGAGCTGGGGGGCAGATACGCAGTATTTT
CASRSWGADTQYF
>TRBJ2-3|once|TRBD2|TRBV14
TGTGCCAGCAGCCCAAGATTCATCGTCTTAGCGGGAAGCACAGATACGCAGTATTTT
CASSPRFIVLAGSTDTQYF
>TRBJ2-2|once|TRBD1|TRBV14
TGTGCCAGCAGCCGTCAAACCTGGACAGGGGAGCGAGGCACCGGGGAGCTGTTTTTT
CASSRQTWTGERGTGELFF
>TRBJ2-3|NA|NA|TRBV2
TGTGCCAGCAGTGGGCGGTCTAGCGCAGATACGCAGTATTTT
CASSGRSSADTQYF
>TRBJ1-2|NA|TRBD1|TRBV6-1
TGTGCCAGCAGTGAAATGAGACAGGGGTTTGATGGCTACACCTTC
CASSEMRQGFDGYTF
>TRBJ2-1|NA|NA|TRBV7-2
TGTGCCAGCAGCTTAGCGGTGGCAACCTACAATGAGCAGTTCTTC
CASSLAVATYNEQFF